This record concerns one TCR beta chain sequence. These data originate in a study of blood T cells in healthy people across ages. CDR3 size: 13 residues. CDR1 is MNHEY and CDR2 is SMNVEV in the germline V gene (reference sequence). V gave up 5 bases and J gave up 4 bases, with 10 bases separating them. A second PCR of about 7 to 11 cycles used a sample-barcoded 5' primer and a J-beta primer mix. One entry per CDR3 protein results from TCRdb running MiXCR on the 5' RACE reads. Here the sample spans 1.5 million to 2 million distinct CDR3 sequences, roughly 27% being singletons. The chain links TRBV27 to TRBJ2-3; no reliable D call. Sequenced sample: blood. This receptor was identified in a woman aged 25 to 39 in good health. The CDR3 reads CASSETASDTQYF. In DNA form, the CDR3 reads TGTGCCAGCAGTGAGACTGCTTCAGATACGCAGTATTTT.